This T cell receptor beta chain was obtained from a study of blood T cell repertoires in COVID-19. V was pared by 3 bases and J by 4 bases, with 5 bases of the junction left unmatched. Germline V gene lookup returns CDR1 SGDLS and CDR2 YYNGEE. The CDR3 sequence is 15 residues long. This table comes from immunoSEQ multiplex PCR, and its TCRdb copy is limited to in-frame clones, with some not included. The table has about 380,000 clones, 90% seen once. The rearrangement links TRBV9 to TRBJ2-1; 9 bases fit TRBD2. Sequenced sample: peripheral blood. This clonotype was obtained from a man aged 18 to 29 with active or convalescent COVID-19. CDR3: CASSALAGYYNEQFF. The CDR3 region has the DNA TGTGCCAGCAGCGCCCTAGCGGGGTATTACAATGAGCAGTTCTTC.